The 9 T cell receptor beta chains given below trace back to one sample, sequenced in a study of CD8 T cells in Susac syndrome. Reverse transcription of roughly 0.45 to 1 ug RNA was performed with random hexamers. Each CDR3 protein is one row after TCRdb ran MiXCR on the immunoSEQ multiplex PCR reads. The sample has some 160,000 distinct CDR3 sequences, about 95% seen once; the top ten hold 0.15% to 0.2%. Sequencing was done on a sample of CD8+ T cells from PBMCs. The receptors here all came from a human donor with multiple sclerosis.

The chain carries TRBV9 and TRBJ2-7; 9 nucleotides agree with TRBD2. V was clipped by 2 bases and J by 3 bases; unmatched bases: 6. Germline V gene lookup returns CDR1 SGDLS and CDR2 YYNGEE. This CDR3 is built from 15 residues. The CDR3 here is CASSVGAGGIYEQYF. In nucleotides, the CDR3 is TGTGCCAGCAGCGTGGGAGCGGGGGGAATCTACGAGCAGTACTTC.

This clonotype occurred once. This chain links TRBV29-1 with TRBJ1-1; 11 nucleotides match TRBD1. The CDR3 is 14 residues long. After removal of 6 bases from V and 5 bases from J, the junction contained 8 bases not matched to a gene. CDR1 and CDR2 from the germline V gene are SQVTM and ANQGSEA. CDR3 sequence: CSVPIRDRGTEAFF. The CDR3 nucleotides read TGCAGCGTCCCAATCCGGGACAGGGGGACTGAAGCTTTCTTT.

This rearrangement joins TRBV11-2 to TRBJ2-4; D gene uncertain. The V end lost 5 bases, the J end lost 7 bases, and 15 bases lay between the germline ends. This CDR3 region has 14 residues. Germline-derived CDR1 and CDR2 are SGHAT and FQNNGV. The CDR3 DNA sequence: TGTGCCAGCAGCCCCTGGTGGAGCACGAACATTCAGTACTTC. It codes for CASSPWWSTNIQYF.

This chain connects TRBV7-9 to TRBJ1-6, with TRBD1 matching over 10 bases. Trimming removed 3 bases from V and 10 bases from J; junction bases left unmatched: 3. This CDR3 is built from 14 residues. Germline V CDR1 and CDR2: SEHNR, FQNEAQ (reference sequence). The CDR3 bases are TGTGCCAGCAGCTTTGGGACAGGGGTATCACCCCTCCACTTT. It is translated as CASSFGTGVSPLHF.

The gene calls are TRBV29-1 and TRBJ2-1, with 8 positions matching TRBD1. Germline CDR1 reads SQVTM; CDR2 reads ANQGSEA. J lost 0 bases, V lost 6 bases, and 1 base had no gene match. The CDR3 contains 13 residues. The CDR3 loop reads CSVQGGSYNEQFF. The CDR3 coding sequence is TGCAGCGTACAGGGGGGCTCCTACAATGAGCAGTTCTTC.

CDR3 in DNA: TGTGCCAGCAGCCAAGGGTCCAGCGGATACTACGAGCAGTACTTC. Translated, it gives CASSQGSSGYYEQYF. This chain connects TRBV3-1 to TRBJ2-7, with D perhaps TRBD2 (5 bases). Trimming stripped 1 base from V and 3 bases from J, with 13 bases between. Germline values: CDR1 LGHDT, CDR2 YNNKEL (reference sequence). The CDR3 runs to 15 residues.

For the CDR3, the DNA is TGTGCCAGCAGGGACAGAACTGGAAACACCATATATTTT. Translated, it gives CASRDRTGNTIYF. The V gene is TRBV2, the J gene TRBJ1-3; TRBD1 is a possible D gene (6 bases). CDR1 is SNHLY and CDR2 is FYNNEI in the germline V gene. The CDR3 consists of 13 residues. V shed 6 bases and J shed 2 bases, with 8 bases lying between them.

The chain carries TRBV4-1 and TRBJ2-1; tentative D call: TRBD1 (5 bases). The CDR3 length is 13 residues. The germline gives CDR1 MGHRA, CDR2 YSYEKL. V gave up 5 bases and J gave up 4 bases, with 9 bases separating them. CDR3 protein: CASSIPGYNEQFF. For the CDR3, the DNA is TGCGCCAGCAGCATACCAGGGTACAATGAGCAGTTCTTC.

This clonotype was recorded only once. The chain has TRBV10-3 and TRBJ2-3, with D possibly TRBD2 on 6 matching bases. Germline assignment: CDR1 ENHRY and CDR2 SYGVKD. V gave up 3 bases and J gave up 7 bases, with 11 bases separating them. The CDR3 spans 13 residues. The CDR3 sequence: CAISERDFNTQYF. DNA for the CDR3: TGTGCCATCAGTGAAAGGGACTTTAATACGCAGTATTTT.